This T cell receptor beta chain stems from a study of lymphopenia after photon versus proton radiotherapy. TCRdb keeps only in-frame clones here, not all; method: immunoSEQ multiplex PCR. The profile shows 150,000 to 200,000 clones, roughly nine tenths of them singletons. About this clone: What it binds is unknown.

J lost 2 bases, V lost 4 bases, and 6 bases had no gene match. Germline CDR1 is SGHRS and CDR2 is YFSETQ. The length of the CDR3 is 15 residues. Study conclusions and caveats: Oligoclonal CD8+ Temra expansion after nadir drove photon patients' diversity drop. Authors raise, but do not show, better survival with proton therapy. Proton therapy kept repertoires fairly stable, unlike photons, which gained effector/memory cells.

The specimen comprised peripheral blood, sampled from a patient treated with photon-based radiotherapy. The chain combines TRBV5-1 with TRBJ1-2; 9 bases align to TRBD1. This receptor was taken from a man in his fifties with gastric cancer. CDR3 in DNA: TGCGCCAGCAGCCGTGAAACAGGGGGCAACTATGGCTACACCTTC. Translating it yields CASSRETGGNYGYTF. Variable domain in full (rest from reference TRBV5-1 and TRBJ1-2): KAGVTQTPRYLIKTRGQQVTLSCSPISGHRSVSWYQQTPGQGLQFLFEYFSETQRNKGNFPGRFSGRQFSNSRSEMNVSTLELGDSALYLCASSRETGGNYGYTFGSGTRLTVV.